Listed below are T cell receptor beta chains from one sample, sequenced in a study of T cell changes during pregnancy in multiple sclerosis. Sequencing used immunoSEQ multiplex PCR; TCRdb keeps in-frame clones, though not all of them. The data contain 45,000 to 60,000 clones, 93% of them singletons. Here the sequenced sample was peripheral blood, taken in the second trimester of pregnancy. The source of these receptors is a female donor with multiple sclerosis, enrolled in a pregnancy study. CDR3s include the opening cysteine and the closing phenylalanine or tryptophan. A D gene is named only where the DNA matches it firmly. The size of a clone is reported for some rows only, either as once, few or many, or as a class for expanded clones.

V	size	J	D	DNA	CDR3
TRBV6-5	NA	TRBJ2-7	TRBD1	TGTGCCAGCAGGGCCGGGACAGGTTCCTACGAGCAGTACTTC	CASRAGTGSYEQYF
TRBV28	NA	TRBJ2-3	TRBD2	TGTGCCAGCAGTTTATCCGGGACTAGCTATACGCAGTATTTT	CASSLSGTSYTQYF
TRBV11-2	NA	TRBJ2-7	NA	TGTGCCAGCAGCCTAGTTTCCAACTCCTACGAGCAGTACTTC	CASSLVSNSYEQYF
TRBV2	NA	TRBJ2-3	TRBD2	TGTGCCAGCAGCAAGGGACTAGTTGTAGATACGCAGTATTTT	CASSKGLVVDTQYF
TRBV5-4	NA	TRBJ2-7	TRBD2	TGTGCCAGCAGCTTGGTTGGGACGGGACTAGCGGGTTACGAGCAGTACTTC	CASSLVGTGLAGYEQYF
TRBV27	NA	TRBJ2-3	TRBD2	TGTGCCAGCAGCCCCATCCCTAGCGGGTACACCCAAGGGGCGCAGTATTTT	CASSPIPSGYTQGAQYF
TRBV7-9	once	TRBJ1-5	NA	TGTGCCAGCAGCGGAAACAGAGACAATCAGCCCCAGCATTTT	CASSGNRDNQPQHF
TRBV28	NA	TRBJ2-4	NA	TGTGCCAGCAGTATAGGTGGGGGCGGGGGAAACATTCAGTACTTC	CASSIGGGGGNIQYF
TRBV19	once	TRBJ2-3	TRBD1	TGTGCCAGTAGTATCGACAGGGCATACTATTTT	CASSIDRAYYF
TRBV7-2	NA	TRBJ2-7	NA	TGTGCCAGCAGCCTCAGTGGGAGCGGGTCTCCCTACGAGCAGTACTTC	CASSLSGSGSPYEQYF
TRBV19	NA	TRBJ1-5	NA	TGTGCCAGTAGTACGGATAACTATAGCAATCAGCCCCAGCATTTT	CASSTDNYSNQPQHF
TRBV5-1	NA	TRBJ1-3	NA	TGCGCCAGCAGCTCCTCAGGGATGGGAAACACCATATATTTT	CASSSSGMGNTIYF
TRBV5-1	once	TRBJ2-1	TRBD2	TGCGCCAGCAGCGTAGCGGGACAAAGGTACAATGAGCAGTTCTTC	CASSVAGQRYNEQFF
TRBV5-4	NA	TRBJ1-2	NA	TGTGCCAGCAGCTTGGCCGCGGACAGCGACTATGGCTACACCTTC	CASSLAADSDYGYTF
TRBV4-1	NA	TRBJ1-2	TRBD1	TGCGCCAGCAGCCAAGTTACCCCCTCGACAGGGTTCTATGGCTACACCTTC	CASSQVTPSTGFYGYTF
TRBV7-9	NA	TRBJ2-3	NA	TGTGCCAGCAGCGTCACGTCAGGCCCCCCAGATACGCAGTATTTT	CASSVTSGPPDTQYF
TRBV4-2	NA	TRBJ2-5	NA	TGTGCCAGCAGCCAAGAGTGGAGAGGCCCGGGAGCCCAGTACTTC	CASSQEWRGPGAQYF
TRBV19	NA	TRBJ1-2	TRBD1	TGTGCCAGTAGTATCTTGACAGGGTCAACCTATGGCTACACCTTC	CASSILTGSTYGYTF
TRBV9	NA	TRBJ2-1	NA	TGTGCCAGCAGCGTAGGAGGAGTTAAGAACAATGAGCAGTTCTTC	CASSVGGVKNNEQFF
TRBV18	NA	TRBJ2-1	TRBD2	TGTGCCAGCTCGCGGACTAGCGGGATGATGGACAATGAGCAGTTCTTC	CASSRTSGMMDNEQFF
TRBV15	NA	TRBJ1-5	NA	TGTGCCACCAGCAGAGGAACAGGCTATAGCAATCAGCCCCAGCATTTT	CATSRGTGYSNQPQHF
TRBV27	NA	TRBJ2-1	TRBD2	TGTGCCAGCAGTGCAGGACTAGTCCAGTTCTTC	CASSAGLVQFF
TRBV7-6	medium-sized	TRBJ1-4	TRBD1	TGTGCCAGCAGCCCGTCCCCGACAGGGGGCAATGAAAAACTGTTTTTT	CASSPSPTGGNEKLFF
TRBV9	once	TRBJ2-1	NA	TGTGCCAGCAGCGTAGCGGGTAGCTATGAGCAGTTCTTC	CASSVAGSYEQFF
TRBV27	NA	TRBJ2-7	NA	TGTGCCAGCAGTCTCACAGGGTCCCCTTCCTACGAGCAGTACTTC	CASSLTGSPSYEQYF
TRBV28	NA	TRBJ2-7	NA	TGTGCCAGCAGTCTCCTAACAGGCCCCGAGCAGTACTTC	CASSLLTGPEQYF
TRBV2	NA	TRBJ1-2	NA	TGTGCCAGCAGTGTTGGGGGGGCCGGCTATGGCTACACCTTC	CASSVGGAGYGYTF
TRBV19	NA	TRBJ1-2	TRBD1	TGTGCCAGTAGAACAGGGACAGGTTATGGCTACACCTTC	CASRTGTGYGYTF
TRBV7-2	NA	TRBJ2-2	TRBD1	TGTGCCAGCAGACCTGGACAGGGGCAGCTCCCCGGGGAGCTGTTTTTT	CASRPGQGQLPGELFF
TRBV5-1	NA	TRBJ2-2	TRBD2	TGCGCCAGCAGCTTGAGAGGAGCGGGAGACCCCACCGGGGAGCTGTTTTTT	CASSLRGAGDPTGELFF
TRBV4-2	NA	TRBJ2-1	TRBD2	TGTGCCAGCAGCCCCTTTCTTAGCGGGGTTTTGACCCGGGGGGGCAATGAGCAGTTCTTC	CASSPFLSGVLTRGGNEQFF
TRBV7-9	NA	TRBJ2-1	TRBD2	TGTGCCAGCAGCTTAAGTCTCACTAGCGGGAGGGCCGGGCAGTTCTTC	CASSLSLTSGRAGQFF
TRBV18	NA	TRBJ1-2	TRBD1	TGTGCCAGCTCACCACAAGACAGGGGCCGGGGCGACGGCTACACCTTC	CASSPQDRGRGDGYTF
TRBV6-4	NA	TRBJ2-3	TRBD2	TGTGCCAGCAGTGAGACTAGCGGGGGAACAGATACGCAGTATTTT	CASSETSGGTDTQYF
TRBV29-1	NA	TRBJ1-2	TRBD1	TGCAGCGTTGAAGACTATAACTTTGACAGGGGTGGCTACACCTTC	CSVEDYNFDRGGYTF
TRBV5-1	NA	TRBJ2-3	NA	TGCGCCAGCAGCTTGGTTCCTCCCGTCAGCACAGATACGCAGTATTTT	CASSLVPPVSTDTQYF
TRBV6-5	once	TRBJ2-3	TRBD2	TGTGCCAGCAGTTTCCTCGGGAGGGCGGCAGATACGCAGTATTTT	CASSFLGRAADTQYF
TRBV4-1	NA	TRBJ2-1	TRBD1	TGCGCCAGCAGCCGAGAGACAGGGGGCTACAATGAGCAGTTCTTC	CASSRETGGYNEQFF
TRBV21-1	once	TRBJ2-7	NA	TGTGCCAGCAGCAAATGGGGCCAATCCTCCTACGAGCAGTACTTC	CASSKWGQSSYEQYF
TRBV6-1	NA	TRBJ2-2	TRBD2	TGTGCCAGCAGAGGGCGGGAGGCCGGGGAGCTGTTTTTT	CASRGREAGELFF
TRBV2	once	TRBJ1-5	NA	TGTGCCAGCAGTGAGGGACTGGGTCGGCCCCAGCATTTT	CASSEGLGRPQHF
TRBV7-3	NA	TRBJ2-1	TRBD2	TGTGCCAGCAGCTTATCTAGCGGGAGGAGTAATGAGCAGTTCTTC	CASSLSSGRSNEQFF
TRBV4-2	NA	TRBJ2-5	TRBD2	TGTGCCAGCAGCCCCGGGACTAGCGAGACCCAGTACTTC	CASSPGTSETQYF
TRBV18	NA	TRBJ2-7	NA	TGTGCCAGCTCACCGGTGGGGGGTTACGAGCAGTACTTC	CASSPVGGYEQYF
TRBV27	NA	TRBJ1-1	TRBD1	TGTGCCAGCAGTTGGGTTAAGGGGGCCACTGAAGCTTTCTTT	CASSWVKGATEAFF
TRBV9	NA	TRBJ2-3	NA	TGTGCCAGCAGCGAGCCCGCCATTCACGGCACAGATACGCAGTATTTT	CASSEPAIHGTDTQYF
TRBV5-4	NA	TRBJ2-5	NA	TGTGCCAGCAGCCCCCTAGGAGGCTTGGGAGAGACCCAGTACTTC	CASSPLGGLGETQYF
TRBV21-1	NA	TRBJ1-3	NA	TGTGCCAGCAGCAATGAAGACACCCGCACCATATATTTT	CASSNEDTRTIYF
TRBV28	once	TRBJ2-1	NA	TGTGCCAGCAGGGATCGCGGGCGAGATGAGCAGTTCTTC	CASRDRGRDEQFF
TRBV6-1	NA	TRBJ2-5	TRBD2	TGTGCCAGCAGTGACAGACTAGCGGACCGTCAAGAGACCCAGTACTTC	CASSDRLADRQETQYF
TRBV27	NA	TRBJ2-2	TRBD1	TGTGCCAGCAGTTTATGGGGGCAGACAGGGGCGAACACCGGGGAGCTGTTTTTT	CASSLWGQTGANTGELFF
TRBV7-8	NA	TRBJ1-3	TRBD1	TGTGCCAGCAGAGGGGCCACAGGGGGATCTGGAAACACCATATATTTT	CASRGATGGSGNTIYF
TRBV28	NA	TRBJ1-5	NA	TGTGCCAGCAGTTTTGAACAGGAACTCAATCAGCCCCAGCATTTT	CASSFEQELNQPQHF
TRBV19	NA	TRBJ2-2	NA	TGTGCCAGTAGTATCAGGGGCGGGGAGCTGTTTTTT	CASSIRGGELFF